This TCR beta chain came from a study of T cells in Graves' hyperthyroidism and ophthalmopathy. This clonotype was counted ten times or more. Amplification of TCR beta CDR3 regions was performed using RNA transcripts as template. A set of HTBI primers served as the primers for a first-round RT-PCR of the TCR CDR3. TCRdb independently ran MiXCR on the multiplex PCR reads; one entry per CDR3 protein. The data hold 300,000 to 500,000 distinct CDR3 sequences, with about an eighth observed a single time. The V segment lost 5 bases and the J segment 4 bases; nucleotides outside the gene matches: 29. Per germline, CDR1 SGHTS and CDR2 YDEGEE. The CDR3 extends over 21 amino acids.

This receptor was obtained from a man aged 50 to 59 with Graves' ophthalmopathy. This chain links TRBV5-8 with TRBJ1-1; TRBD1 matches 7 bases. Sequencing was performed on blood. The CDR3 region is CASSSSPTPDRVGGRGTEAFF. The DNA for the CDR3 is TGTGCCAGCAGTTCGTCCCCTACACCAGACAGGGTAGGAGGAAGGGGCACTGAAGCTTTCTTT.